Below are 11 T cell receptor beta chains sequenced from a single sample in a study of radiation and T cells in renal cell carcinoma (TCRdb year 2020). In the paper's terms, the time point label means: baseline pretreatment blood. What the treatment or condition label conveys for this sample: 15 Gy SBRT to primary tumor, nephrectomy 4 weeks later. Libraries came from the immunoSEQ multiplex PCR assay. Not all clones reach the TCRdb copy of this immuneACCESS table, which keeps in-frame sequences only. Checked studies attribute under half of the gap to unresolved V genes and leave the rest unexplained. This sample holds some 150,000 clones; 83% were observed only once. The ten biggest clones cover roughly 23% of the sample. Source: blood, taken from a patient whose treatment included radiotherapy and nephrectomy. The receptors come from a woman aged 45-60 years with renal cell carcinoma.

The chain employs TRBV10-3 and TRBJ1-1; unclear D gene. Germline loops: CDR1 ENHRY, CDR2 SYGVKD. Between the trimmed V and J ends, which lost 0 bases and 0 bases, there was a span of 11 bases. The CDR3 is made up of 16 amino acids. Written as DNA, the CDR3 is TGTGCCATCAGTGAGTCGACGGGCAACATGAACACTGAAGCTTTCTTT. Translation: CAISESTGNMNTEAFF.

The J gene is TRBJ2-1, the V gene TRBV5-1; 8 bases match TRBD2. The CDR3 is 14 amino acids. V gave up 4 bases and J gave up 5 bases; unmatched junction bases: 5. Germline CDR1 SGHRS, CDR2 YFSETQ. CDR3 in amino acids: CASSRAGAHNEQFF. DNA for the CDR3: TGCGCCAGCAGCCGAGCGGGAGCCCACAATGAGCAGTTCTTC.

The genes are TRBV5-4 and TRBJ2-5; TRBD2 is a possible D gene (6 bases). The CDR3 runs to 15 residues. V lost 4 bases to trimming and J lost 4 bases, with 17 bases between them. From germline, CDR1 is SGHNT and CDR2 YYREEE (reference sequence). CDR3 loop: CASSPGEFGGETQYF. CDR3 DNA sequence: TGTGCCAGCAGCCCCGGAGAGTTCGGGGGAGAGACCCAGTACTTC.

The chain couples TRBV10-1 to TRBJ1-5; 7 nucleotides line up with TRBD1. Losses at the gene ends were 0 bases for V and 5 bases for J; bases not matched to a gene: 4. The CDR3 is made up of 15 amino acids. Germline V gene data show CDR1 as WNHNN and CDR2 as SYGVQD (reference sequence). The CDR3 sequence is CASSESRGLDQPQHF. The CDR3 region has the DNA TGCGCCAGCAGTGAGTCGAGGGGGCTCGATCAGCCCCAGCATTTT.

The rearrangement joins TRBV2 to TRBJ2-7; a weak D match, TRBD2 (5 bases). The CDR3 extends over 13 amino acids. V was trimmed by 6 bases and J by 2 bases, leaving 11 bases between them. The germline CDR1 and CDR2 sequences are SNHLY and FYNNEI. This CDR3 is CASRYGLTYEQYF. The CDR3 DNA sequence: TGTGCCAGCAGATACGGACTTACCTACGAGCAGTACTTC.

This CDR3 is CSVGEISYEQYF. The DNA of the CDR3 is TGCAGCGTTGGGGAGATCTCCTACGAGCAGTACTTC. The chain links TRBV29-1 to TRBJ2-7, with a tentative D call TRBD2 (5 bases). Trimming shortened V by 4 bases and J by 0 bases, and 7 bases separated the two germline ends. CDR1 and CDR2 from the germline V gene are SQVTM and ANQGSEA. The CDR3 loop spans 12 amino acids.

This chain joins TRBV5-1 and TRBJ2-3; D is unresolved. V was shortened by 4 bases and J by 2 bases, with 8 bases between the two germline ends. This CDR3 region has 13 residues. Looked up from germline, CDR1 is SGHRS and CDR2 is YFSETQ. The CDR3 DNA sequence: TGCGCCAGCAGCCCTACATCCACAGATACGCAGTATTTT. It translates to CASSPTSTDTQYF.

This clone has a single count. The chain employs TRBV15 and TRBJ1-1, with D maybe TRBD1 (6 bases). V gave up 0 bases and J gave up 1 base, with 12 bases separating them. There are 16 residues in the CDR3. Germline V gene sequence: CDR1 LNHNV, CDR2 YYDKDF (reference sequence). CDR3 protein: CATSRETGKTNTEAFF. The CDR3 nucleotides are TGTGCCACCAGCAGAGAAACAGGGAAGACGAACACTGAAGCTTTCTTT.

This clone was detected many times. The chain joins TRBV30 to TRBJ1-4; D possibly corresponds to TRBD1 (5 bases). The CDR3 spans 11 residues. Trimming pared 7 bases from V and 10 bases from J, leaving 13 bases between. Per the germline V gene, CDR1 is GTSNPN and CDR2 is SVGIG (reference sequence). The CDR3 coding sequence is TGTGCCTCGGAGAGGGACGGAAAACTGTTTTTT. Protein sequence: CASERDGKLFF.

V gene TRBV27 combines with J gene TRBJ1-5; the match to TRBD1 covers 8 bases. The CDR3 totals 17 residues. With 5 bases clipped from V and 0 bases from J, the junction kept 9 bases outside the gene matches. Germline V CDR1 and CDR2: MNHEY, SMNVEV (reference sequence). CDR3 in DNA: TGTGCCAGCAGTGGAACCGGACAGGGCCGTAGCAATCAGCCCCAGCATTTT. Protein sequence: CASSGTGQGRSNQPQHF.

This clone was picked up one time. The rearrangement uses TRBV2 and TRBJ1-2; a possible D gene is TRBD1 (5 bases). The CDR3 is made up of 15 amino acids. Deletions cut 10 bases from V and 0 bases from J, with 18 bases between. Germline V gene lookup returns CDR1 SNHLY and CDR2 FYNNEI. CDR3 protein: CATIEAGNPNYGYTF. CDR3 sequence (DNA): TGTGCCACCATTGAGGCAGGGAACCCTAACTATGGCTACACCTTC.